A single sample gave rise to the 22 T cell receptor beta chains below, sequenced in a study of cytomegalovirus exposure and HLA in healthy donors. PCR involved 60 Vbeta and 13 Jbeta primers. The table came from immunoSEQ multiplex PCR; TCRdb's copy has only in-frame clones and leaves some out. The data show 100,000 to 150,000 clones, 70% to 90% seen once. The sequenced sample consisted of PBMCs. Source of these receptors: a man between 18 and 29 years old in good health and CMV-seropositive.

This clone was seen more than once but under ten times. V is TRBV5-1 and J is TRBJ1-3, with 7 bases matching TRBD1. The V segment lost 3 bases and the J segment 4 bases; nucleotides outside the gene matches: 10. This CDR3 has 16 amino acids. The germline gives CDR1 SGHRS, CDR2 YFSETQ. The DNA for the CDR3 is TGCGCCAGCAGCTCGTCAACTACAGGGGCCGGAAACACCATATATTTT. Its protein product is CASSSSTTGAGNTIYF.

The V call is TRBV7-2, the J call TRBJ2-1; TRBD2 matches 8 bases. V lost 3 bases and J lost 3; bases outside the gene matches: 1. The CDR3 consists of 14 residues. Germline loops: CDR1 SGHTA, CDR2 FQGNSA. The CDR3 here is CASSFRGGYNEQFF. CDR3 bases: TGTGCCAGCAGCTTCCGGGGGGGCTACAATGAGCAGTTCTTC.

This chain uses TRBV13 with TRBJ1-4, with D perhaps matching TRBD1 (5 bases). This CDR3 is built from 14 residues. CDR1 is PRHDT and CDR2 is FYEKMQ in the germline V gene (reference sequence). The germline V and J ends were trimmed by 5 bases and 8 bases, with 15 bases remaining between them. The CDR3 reads CASSPRASGEKLFF. The CDR3 nucleotides read TGTGCCAGCAGCCCCAGGGCCTCCGGCGAAAAACTGTTTTTT.

The CDR3 DNA is TGTGCCAGCAGCTTAGCAAAGGGGTTAAGCTCCTACGAGCAGTACTTC. Amino acid sequence: CASSLAKGLSSYEQYF. The chain employs TRBV11-2 and TRBJ2-7; D is possibly TRBD1 (5 bases). V lost 1 base and J lost 0, with 13 bases in between. The CDR3 totals 16 residues. CDR1 is SGHAT, CDR2 FQNNGV, per germline.

There are a few counts of this clone. The chain carries TRBV28 and TRBJ1-4, with D possibly TRBD1 on 6 matching bases. This CDR3 comprises 15 residues. V gave up 6 bases and J gave up 5 bases, with 16 bases separating them. Germline V CDR1 and CDR2: MDHEN, SYDVKM. The CDR3 DNA is TGTGCCAGCAGCTGGAGAAGACAGGAGAATGAAAAACTGTTTTTT. Translation: CASSWRRQENEKLFF.

The chain is built from TRBV7-6 and TRBJ1-1, with 9 bases lining up with TRBD1. The V gene's germline CDR1 is SGHVS and CDR2 FNYEAQ. V was pared by 7 bases and J by 1 base, with 7 bases of the junction left unmatched. The CDR3 spans 15 residues. The CDR3 reads CASTRGGQGNTEAFF. The CDR3 DNA reads as TGTGCCAGCACTAGGGGGGGACAGGGGAACACTGAAGCTTTCTTT. Full variable domain (remainder filled in from reference TRBV7-6 and TRBJ1-1): GAGVSQSPRYKVTKRGQDVALRCDPISGHVSLYWYRQALGQGPEFLTYFNYEAQQDKSGLPNDRFSAERPEGSISTLTIQRTEQRDSAMYRCASTRGGQGNTEAFFGQGTRLTVV.

The rearrangement joins TRBV7-9 to TRBJ1-3; TRBD1 aligns across 7 bases. With 7 bases clipped from V and 0 bases from J, the junction kept 9 bases outside the gene matches. CDR3 length equals 16 residues. Looked up from germline, CDR1 is SEHNR and CDR2 is FQNEAQ (reference sequence). CDR3 residues: CASTGSRDSSGNTIYF. In nucleotides, the CDR3 is TGTGCCAGCACTGGCAGTCGGGACAGCTCTGGAAACACCATATATTTT.

The table lists this clone with a few counts. As DNA, the CDR3 is TGCGCCAGTGCTCGGGGGTCCTCTGGGGCCAACGTCCTGACTTTC. Protein sequence: CASARGSSGANVLTF. The chain uses TRBV10-2 and TRBJ2-6; the D gene is possibly TRBD2 (6 bases). This CDR3 spans 15 amino acids. Deletions cut 9 bases from V and 0 bases from J, with 12 bases between. Germline lookup yields CDR1 WSHSY and CDR2 SAAADI.

This chain connects TRBV7-3 to TRBJ2-3; 7 bases are shared with TRBD2. This CDR3 comprises 15 residues. The J segment lost 3 bases and the V segment lost 5 bases, leaving 8 bases of the junction unmatched. The V gene's germline CDR1 is SGHTA and CDR2 FQGTGA. For the CDR3, the DNA is TGTGCCAGCAGCCGATCGGGGGGATGGACAGATACGCAGTATTTT. This codes for CASSRSGGWTDTQYF.

V gene TRBV18 combines with J gene TRBJ1-2; the D is unclear. The CDR3 spans 15 residues. V lost 6 bases to trimming and J lost 4 bases, with 18 bases between them. Germline-derived CDR1 and CDR2 are KGHSH and LQKENI. CDR3 amino acids: CASSPPEGSLYGYTF. CDR3 sequence (DNA): TGTGCCAGCTCCCCCCCGGAGGGATCCCTCTATGGCTACACCTTC.

This sequence joins TRBV11-3 and TRBJ1-1; 7 bases line up with TRBD1. The length of the CDR3 is 18 residues. Germline CDR1 is SGHNT and CDR2 is YENEEA. The V segment lost 3 bases and the J segment 2 bases; nucleotides outside the gene matches: 15. The CDR3 sequence: CASSFVENRGRGNTEAFF. The CDR3, as DNA: TGTGCCAGCAGCTTCGTAGAAAACAGGGGTCGCGGAAACACTGAAGCTTTCTTT. Full variable domain (outside the CDR3, taken from reference TRBV11-3 and TRBJ1-1): EAGVVQSPRYKIIEKKQPVAFWCNPISGHNTLYWYLQNLGQGPELLIRYENEEAVDDSQLPKDRFSAERLKGVDSTLKIQPAELGDSAVYLCASSFVENRGRGNTEAFFGQGTRLTVV.

J is TRBJ2-6 and V is TRBV23-1; 8 bases are shared with TRBD1. TRBV23-1 is classed as an ORF, of uncertain function. CDR3 length: 21 amino acids. V lost 0 bases and J lost 0; bases outside the gene matches: 13. The CDR3 DNA reads TGCGCCAGCAGTCAATCGCCACCGGGACAGGAGACCTTCTCTGGGGCCAACGTCCTGACTTTC. This translates into CASSQSPPGQETFSGANVLTF.

The V call is TRBV7-9, the J call TRBJ2-7; D may be TRBD2 (5 bases). Germline assignment: CDR1 SEHNR and CDR2 FQNEAQ (reference sequence). V lost 5 bases and J lost 2, with 16 bases in between. The length of the CDR3 is 15 residues. The DNA for the CDR3 is TGTGCCAGCAGCCCCCGCCGGGGTCCTACCTACGAGCAGTACTTC. Translating it yields CASSPRRGPTYEQYF.

The rearrangement links TRBV11-2 to TRBJ1-6; TRBD1 is a possible D gene (6 bases). CDR3 size: 15 residues. V dropped 3 bases and J dropped 7 bases, with 13 bases sitting between them. Germline V lookup: CDR1 SGHAT, CDR2 FQNNGV. The CDR3 sequence is CASSLLTGSNSPLHF. CDR3 coding DNA: TGTGCCAGCAGCTTGCTCACAGGGTCGAATTCACCCCTCCACTTT.

The chain uses TRBV13 and TRBJ1-3; D is undetermined. Trimming cost V 4 bases and J 0 bases, with 16 bases left between them. Germline-derived CDR1 and CDR2 are PRHDT and FYEKMQ (reference sequence). The CDR3 is made up of 17 amino acids. CDR3 nucleotides: TGTGCCAGCAGCTCGAAGAGGCCAGAACTCTCTGGAAACACCATATATTTT. This sequence encodes CASSSKRPELSGNTIYF. The full variable domain, rest sourced from reference TRBV13 and TRBJ1-3, is AAGVIQSPRHLIKEKRETATLKCYPIPRHDTVYWYQQGPGQDPQFLISFYEKMQSDKGSIPDRFSAQQFSDYHSELNMSSLELGDSALYFCASSSKRPELSGNTIYFGEGSWLTVV.

The chain is built from TRBV11-2 and TRBJ2-2; TRBD2 might be the D (7 bases). V was trimmed by 6 bases and J by 1 base, leaving 15 bases between them. CDR1 and CDR2 (germline): SGHAT, FQNNGV. This CDR3 spans 16 amino acids. The CDR3, as DNA: TGTGCCAGCAGTCCGCCGGGGGGCAAGAACACCGGGGAGCTGTTTTTT. This sequence encodes CASSPPGGKNTGELFF.

V gene TRBV14 combines with J gene TRBJ2-2; maybe TRBD1 (5 bases). The germline gives CDR1 SGHDN, CDR2 FVKESK. The CDR3 extends over 16 amino acids. V was cut by 2 bases and J by 4 bases, with 14 bases left in between. The CDR3 region has the DNA TGTGCCAGCAGCCAAAGGCAGGGATTATCCACCGGGGAGCTGTTTTTT. Translated, it gives CASSQRQGLSTGELFF.

The chain uses TRBV27 and TRBJ2-2; TRBD2 matches 8 bases. CDR3 length equals 13 residues. Per the germline V gene, CDR1 is MNHEY and CDR2 is SMNVEV (reference sequence). V was clipped by 7 bases and J by 5 bases; unmatched bases: 3. CDR3 in amino acids: CASTTSETGELFF. Here the CDR3 DNA reads TGTGCCAGCACGACTAGCGAAACCGGGGAGCTGTTTTTT.

The chain combines TRBV27 with TRBJ1-1, with 8 positions matching TRBD1. Germline-derived CDR1 and CDR2 are MNHEY and SMNVEV (reference sequence). The CDR3 is made up of 15 amino acids. V lost 8 bases and J lost 5; bases outside the gene matches: 13. The CDR3: CASSPTGAQETEAFF. CDR3 nucleotide sequence: TGTGCCAGCTCCCCGACAGGGGCGCAGGAGACTGAAGCTTTCTTT.

This sequence joins TRBV30 and TRBJ1-3, with D perhaps TRBD1 (5 bases). This CDR3 is 16 amino acids long. Per the germline V gene, CDR1 is GTSNPN and CDR2 is SVGIG (reference sequence). Trimming took off 4 bases at V and 0 bases at J, with 16 bases between the two ends. The CDR3 DNA reads TGTGCCTGGACCTACAGGCCTCGCAACTCTGGAAACACCATATATTTT. It codes for CAWTYRPRNSGNTIYF.

This clone has just one count. This rearrangement joins TRBV19 to TRBJ1-2; 7 nucleotides line up with TRBD1. The germline CDR1 and CDR2 sequences are LNHDA and SQIVND (reference sequence). The V gene end was trimmed by 6 bases and the J gene end by 3 bases; junction bases not matched to a gene: 7. The CDR3 contains 14 residues. The DNA of the CDR3 is TGTGCCAGTAGCGGTACGACAGGGTACTATGGCTACACCTTC. It specifies CASSGTTGYYGYTF.

This chain uses TRBV30 with TRBJ1-3; D gene uncertain. V lost 0 bases and J 4 bases, leaving 13 bases between the germline ends. This CDR3 spans 15 amino acids. Per the germline V gene, CDR1 is GTSNPN and CDR2 is SVGIG (reference sequence). CDR3 in amino acids: CAWSVLRPLGNTIYF. CDR3 bases: TGTGCCTGGAGTGTACTTCGTCCGCTGGGAAACACCATATATTTT.